This T cell receptor (beta chain) emerged from a study of blood T cell repertoires in COVID-19. Overall study: COVID-19 samples from acute and convalescent phases originated in the United States, Italy and Spain. PBMCs, B-cell-depleted T cells, or T cells provided the cDNA or gDNA that made up the material.

The authors' processing: Quantification of nucleated cells was approximated via reference gene primer amplification. Profiling relied on immunoSEQ multiplex PCR, and the TCRdb table lists in-frame clones only, not all of them. The V and J calls and clone size are taken from that table; D and trimming were inferred from the DNA. The table records under 150,000 clones, 65% to 85% of them present only once. The CDR3 covers 15 residues. CDR1 is LNHDA and CDR2 is SQIVND in the germline V gene (reference sequence). V was pared by 2 bases and J by 7 bases, with 14 bases between. The sample comprised peripheral blood. This TCR derives from a woman aged 55 to 70 with acute or convalescent COVID-19. V gene TRBV19 combines with J gene TRBJ1-4; a possible D gene is TRBD1 (5 bases). This CDR3 reads CASSIMGRVGEKLFF. CDR3 nucleotides: TGTGCCAGTAGTATAATGGGCAGGGTTGGTGAAAAACTGTTTTTT.